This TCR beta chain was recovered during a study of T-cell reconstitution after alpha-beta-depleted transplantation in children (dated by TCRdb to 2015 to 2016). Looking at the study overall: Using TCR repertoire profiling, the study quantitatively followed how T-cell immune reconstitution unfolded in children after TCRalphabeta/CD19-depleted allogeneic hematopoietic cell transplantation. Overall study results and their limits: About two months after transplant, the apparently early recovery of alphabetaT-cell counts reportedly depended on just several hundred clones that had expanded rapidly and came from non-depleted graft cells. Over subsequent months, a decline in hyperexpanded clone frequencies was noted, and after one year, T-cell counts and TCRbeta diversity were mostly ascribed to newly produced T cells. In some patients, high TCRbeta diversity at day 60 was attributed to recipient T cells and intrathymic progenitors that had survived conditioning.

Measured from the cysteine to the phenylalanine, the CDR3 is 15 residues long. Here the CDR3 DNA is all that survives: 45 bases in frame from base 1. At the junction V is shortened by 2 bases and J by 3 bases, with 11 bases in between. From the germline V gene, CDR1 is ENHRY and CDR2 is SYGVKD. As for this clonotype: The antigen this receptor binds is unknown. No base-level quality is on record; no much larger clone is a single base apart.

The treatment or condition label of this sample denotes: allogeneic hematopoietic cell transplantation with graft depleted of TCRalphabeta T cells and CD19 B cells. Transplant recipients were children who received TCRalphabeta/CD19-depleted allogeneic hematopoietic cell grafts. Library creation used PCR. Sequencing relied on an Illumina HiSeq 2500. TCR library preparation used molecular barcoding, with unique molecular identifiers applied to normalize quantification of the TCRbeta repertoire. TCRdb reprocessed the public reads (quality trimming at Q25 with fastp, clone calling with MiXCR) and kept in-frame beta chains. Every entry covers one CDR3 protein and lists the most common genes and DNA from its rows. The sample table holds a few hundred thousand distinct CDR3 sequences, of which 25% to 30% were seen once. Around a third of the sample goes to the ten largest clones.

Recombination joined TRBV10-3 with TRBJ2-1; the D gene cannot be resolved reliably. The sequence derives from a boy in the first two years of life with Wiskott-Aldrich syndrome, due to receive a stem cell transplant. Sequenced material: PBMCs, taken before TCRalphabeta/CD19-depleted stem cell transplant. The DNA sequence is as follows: TGTGCCATCAGTGAGCTGGTTTGGGGCTACAATGAGCAGTTCTTC. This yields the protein CAISELVWGYNEQFF.